In this sample, the clone carrying this T cell receptor (beta chain) turned up many times. For the second PCR, which ran for about 6 to 11 cycles, a sample-barcoded 5' primer and a J-beta primer mix were used. The template-switch adaptor was a 5' adaptor with 12 random nucleotides. It tagged each cDNA molecule. All samples gave at least 3 million CDR3-containing paired-end reads. Each CDR3 protein is one row after TCRdb ran MiXCR on the 5' RACE reads. This sample has roughly 680,000 distinct CDR3 sequences, with 49% found just once. The sample is drawn from a study of blood T cells in healthy people across ages. From germline, CDR1 is LGHDT and CDR2 YNNKEL (reference sequence). The CDR3 consists of 11 residues. V lost 2 bases and J lost 4, with 2 bases in between. Healthy Caucasian individuals from Russia aged about 6 to 100 served as donors.

The TCR was taken from a woman aged 55-70 years in good health. What was sequenced was blood. The chain links TRBV3-1 to TRBJ2-5; no firm D call. This chain's CDR3 is CASSQLETQYF. The CDR3 DNA is TGTGCCAGCAGCCAACTAGAGACCCAGTACTTC.